What follows describes a single T cell receptor (beta chain). Its antigen is currently unknown. A sample-barcoded 5' primer and a J-beta primer mix were used in a second PCR of about 6 to 12 cycles. TCRdb independently ran MiXCR on the 5' RACE reads; one entry per CDR3 protein. The data contain some 1.4 million distinct CDR3 sequences, about 43% of them seen just once; the ten biggest clones take up around 8%. These data come from a study of blood T cells in healthy people across ages. On the study more broadly: Through template switching, about one barcoded beta molecule was captured per two T cells, as measured in model experiments.

Study-level findings and limits: Changes in expanded clonotypes were possibly confounded, as the CMV status of donors was unknown. Naive T cell percentage by flow cytometry tracked strongly with beta diversity.

Isolation of PBMCs gave at least 7 million cells per sample. Germline lookup yields CDR1 SGHRS and CDR2 YFSETQ. V trimming: 5 bases; J trimming: 7 bases; junction bases outside the gene matches: 12. CDR3 length equals 16 residues. This clonotype was obtained from a woman aged 18-29 years in good health. Sequencing input: blood. V gene TRBV5-1 combines with J gene TRBJ1-6; 7 bases align to TRBD1. In DNA form, the CDR3 reads TGCGCCAGCAGTTTGAGGCCGGGACAGCAAAATTCACCCCTCCACTTT. Protein sequence: CASSLRPGQQNSPLHF.